The clone carrying this TCR beta chain appeared a few times. Each CDR3 protein gets one entry after TCRdb re-called the 5' RACE reads with MiXCR. Among about 320,000 distinct CDR3 sequences listed, about 13% were seen once. The data derive from a study of T-cell memory formation after mild COVID-19. Study background: Across donors, TCR clusters were largely donor specific.

V lost 4 bases to trimming and J lost 7 bases, with 20 bases between them. The CDR3 has 15 residues. Per the germline V gene, CDR1 is SGHKS and CDR2 is YYEKEE (reference sequence). The chain links TRBV5-5 to TRBJ1-1; the D gene is possibly TRBD1 (5 bases). The source material was PBMCs or a T cell subset sorted from them (not recorded which). This receptor was obtained from a man aged 18 to 35 who had mild COVID-19 (a few samples of this study predate the infection). Cell type and time point are not known. CDR3 bases: TGTGCCAGCAGCGTTCCGGGACTGGAGGGACTTGAAGCTTTCTTT. Amino acid sequence: CASSVPGLEGLEAFF.